The 20 T cell receptor beta chains in this list originate from one sample, sequenced in a study of T cells in Graves' hyperthyroidism and ophthalmopathy. Using RNA transcripts as the source, TCR beta CDR3 regions were amplified. Using the HTBI primer set, a first-round RT-PCR was run on the TCR CDR3. TCRdb passed the multiplex PCR reads through MiXCR, listing each CDR3 protein once. Among about 640,000 distinct CDR3 sequences listed, around 21% were seen once. The sample taken for sequencing was blood. The receptors originated from a man between 25 and 39 years old with Graves' ophthalmopathy.

A few counts support this clonotype. The chain has TRBV10-2 and TRBJ2-3; no definite D call. The CDR3 totals 12 residues. The germline CDR1 and CDR2 sequences are WSHSY and SAAADI. V was shortened by 10 bases and J by 2 bases, with 10 bases between the two germline ends. The CDR3 DNA sequence: TGCGCCACCGCAGCCTACACAGATACGCAGTATTTT. This encodes CATAAYTDTQYF.

In DNA form, the CDR3 reads TGCGCCAGCAGCCAAGTTGAGGTGGGGGCCTCCTACGAGCAGTACTTC. Amino acid sequence: CASSQVEVGASYEQYF. V and J are TRBV4-1 and TRBJ2-7; the D gene is possibly TRBD1 (6 bases). CDR1 is MGHRA, CDR2 YSYEKL, per germline. V was trimmed by 1 base and J by 0 bases, leaving 13 bases between them. The CDR3 spans 16 residues.

CDR3 protein: CASSPLMGSQETQYF. CDR3 DNA: TGTGCCAGCAGCCCTCTAATGGGCTCCCAAGAGACCCAGTACTTC. The chain is built from TRBV3-1 and TRBJ2-5, with D unresolved. The CDR3 totals 15 residues. The germline CDR1 and CDR2 sequences are LGHDT and YNNKEL (reference sequence). V dropped 4 bases and J dropped 1 base, with 13 bases sitting between them.

This clonotype was detected a few times. The DNA for the CDR3 is TGTGCCAGCAGAGAATCGGGGCTGAATGAGCAGTTCTTC. As protein: CASRESGLNEQFF. The chain links TRBV28 to TRBJ2-1, with D perhaps being TRBD1 or TRBD2 (5 bases each). The CDR3 has 13 amino acids. The V gene's germline CDR1 is MDHEN and CDR2 SYDVKM. Trimming left V 6 bases short and J 7 bases short, with 13 bases between.

V and J are TRBV5-6 and TRBJ2-5; perhaps TRBD1 as D (6 bases). The CDR3 contains 14 residues. The germline V gene encodes CDR1 SGHDT and CDR2 YYEEEE. V was shortened by 7 bases and J by 4 bases, with 17 bases between the two germline ends. CDR3 amino acids: CASLNRGGSETQYF. The DNA of the CDR3 is TGTGCCAGCCTCAACCGAGGGGGTTCAGAGACCCAGTACTTC.

The V call is TRBV27, the J call TRBJ2-2; 10 bases match TRBD1. The ends lost 6 bases at V and 5 bases at J; junction bases unmatched: 6. The CDR3 is 15 residues long. Germline-derived CDR1 and CDR2 are MNHEY and SMNVEV (reference sequence). CDR3 DNA sequence: TGTGCCAGCAGCGTTTTGGACAGGGGGACCGGGGAGCTGTTTTTT. Translation: CASSVLDRGTGELFF.

The chain uses TRBV4-2 and TRBJ2-7; D possibly corresponds to TRBD1 (5 bases). The V end lost 0 bases, the J end lost 3 bases, and 12 bases lay between the germline ends. The CDR3 consists of 15 residues. Germline V lookup: CDR1 LGHNA, CDR2 YNFKEQ. The DNA of the CDR3 is TGTGCCAGCAGCCAAGAAGGAACAGGCCTCTACGAGCAGTACTTC. It specifies CASSQEGTGLYEQYF.

With respect to this clonotype: Being one base from a much bigger clone, this may be a read error. The V and J genes are TRBV28 and TRBJ2-1; 7 bases fit TRBD2. With V trimmed by 8 bases and J by 6 bases, 10 bases remained unmatched. Per germline, CDR1 MDHEN and CDR2 SYDVKM. The CDR3 extends over 14 amino acids. CDR3 residues: CASGLPGTINEQFF. The CDR3 DNA reads as TGTGCCAGCGGTCTTCCCGGGACTATCAATGAGCAGTTCTTC.

This clonotype showed up many times. CDR3 residues: CSARGAVQGQPQHF. Here the CDR3 DNA reads TGCAGTGCTAGGGGGGCAGTTCAGGGTCAGCCCCAGCATTTT. The chain employs TRBV20-1 and TRBJ1-5; perhaps TRBD1 as D (6 bases). Deletions cut 3 bases from V and 6 bases from J, with 15 bases between. Germline V lookup: CDR1 DFQATT, CDR2 SNEGSKA (reference sequence). The CDR3 sequence is 14 residues long.

This clonotype appeared a few times. The chain links TRBV6-1 to TRBJ1-4, with no clear D. This CDR3 is 14 amino acids long. Germline V gives CDR1 MNHNS, CDR2 SASEGT. Deletions cut 6 bases from V and 7 bases from J, with 15 bases between. This CDR3 reads CASRMDPTAEKLFF. Written as DNA, the CDR3 is TGTGCCAGCAGGATGGACCCGACGGCTGAAAAACTGTTTTTT.

Written as DNA, the CDR3 is TGTGCCAGCAGCTTAGATGGGACGACTTCGAACACCGGGGAGCTGTTTTTT. This codes for CASSLDGTTSNTGELFF. The chain joins TRBV7-9 to TRBJ2-2; D is tentatively TRBD1 or TRBD2 (5 bases each). V lost 1 base to trimming and J lost 0 bases, with 12 bases between them. Per germline, CDR1 SEHNR and CDR2 FQNEAQ (reference sequence). This CDR3 contains 17 residues.

This clonotype was recorded many times. The chain joins TRBV7-2 to TRBJ2-7, with 8 bases lining up with TRBD2. After removal of 5 bases from V and 0 bases from J, the junction contained 6 bases not matched to a gene. Germline V lookup: CDR1 SGHTA, CDR2 FQGNSA. The CDR3 length is 15 residues. CDR3 loop: CASSARAGASYEQYF. CDR3 sequence (DNA): TGTGCCAGCAGCGCTAGAGCGGGGGCCTCCTACGAGCAGTACTTC. Variable domain in full (rest from reference TRBV7-2 and TRBJ2-7): GAGVSQSPSNKVTEKGKDVELRCDPISGHTALYWYRQSLGQGLEFLIYFQGNSAPDKSGLPSDRFSAERTGGSVSTLTIQRTQQEDSAVYLCASSARAGASYEQYFGPGTRLTVT.

The chain is built from TRBV19 and TRBJ2-7; 13 bases map to TRBD2. The germline gives CDR1 LNHDA, CDR2 SQIVND (reference sequence). V trimming: 10 bases; J trimming: 2 bases; junction bases outside the gene matches: 5. The CDR3 is made up of 14 amino acids. The chain's CDR3 is CATGLAGRPYEQYF. CDR3 nucleotides: TGTGCCACGGGACTAGCGGGACGTCCCTACGAGCAGTACTTC.

This clonotype appeared a few times. The chain couples TRBV9 to TRBJ2-5; D is uncertain. Germline CDR1 is SGDLS and CDR2 is YYNGEE. V was clipped by 0 bases and J by 4 bases, with 10 bases between them. The CDR3 has 14 residues. CDR3 residues: CASSVDPDVETQYF. CDR3 DNA: TGTGCCAGCAGCGTAGACCCCGACGTAGAGACCCAGTACTTC. The variable domain in full, with the rest retrieved from reference TRBV9 and TRBJ2-5, is DSGVTQTPKHLITATGQRVTLRCSPRSGDLSVYWYQQSLDQGLQFLIQYYNGEERAKGNILERFSAQQFPDLHSELNLSSLELGDSALYFCASSVDPDVETQYFGPGTRLLVL.

This clonotype was detected ten times or more. This sequence joins TRBV18 and TRBJ1-2; TRBD1 aligns across 10 bases. Germline CDR1 and CDR2: KGHSH and LQKENI. The CDR3 covers 13 residues. Unmatched junction bases numbered 5, after V lost 5 bases and J lost 8 bases. CDR3 protein: CASSGGQGVGYTF. CDR3 DNA sequence: TGTGCCAGCTCAGGTGGACAGGGGGTCGGCTACACCTTC.

CDR3 coding DNA: TGCGCCAGCAGTGAGTCGACAGTCGATGAGCAGTTCTTC. Protein: CASSESTVDEQFF. The V gene is TRBV10-1, the J gene TRBJ2-1; maybe TRBD1 (5 bases). This CDR3 has 13 residues. Looked up from germline, CDR1 is WNHNN and CDR2 is SYGVQD (reference sequence). V was pared by 0 bases and J by 8 bases, with 8 bases between.

The chain combines TRBV29-1 with TRBJ2-7; weak D call: TRBD1 (6 bases). Trimming removed 8 bases from V and 0 bases from J, with 14 bases in between. Germline lookup yields CDR1 SQVTM and CDR2 ANQGSEA. This CDR3 is 13 amino acids long. The CDR3 bases are TGCAGCTACCGGACAGAGAGCTCCTACGAGCAGTACTTC. It specifies CSYRTESSYEQYF.

This clonotype showed up just a few times. The chain has TRBV24-1 and TRBJ2-1; TRBD2 matches 10 bases. CDR1 is KGHDR, CDR2 SFDVKD, per germline. The CDR3 totals 14 residues. The J segment lost 7 bases and the V segment lost 6 bases, leaving 5 bases of the junction unmatched. The CDR3 region is CATSTSGTLNEQFF. In nucleotides, the CDR3 is TGTGCCACCAGTACTAGCGGGACTTTGAATGAGCAGTTCTTC.

The chain employs TRBV7-3 and TRBJ2-7; 12 bases line up with TRBD1. V shed 2 bases, J shed 6 bases, and the junction held 17 bases outside the gene matches. Germline loops: CDR1 SGHTA, CDR2 FQGTGA. The CDR3 has 19 amino acids. CDR3: CASSLEFRLRDRGQREQYF. The CDR3 DNA reads TGTGCCAGCAGCTTAGAATTTCGTCTACGGGACAGGGGGCAGCGCGAGCAGTACTTC.

The V call is TRBV27, the J call TRBJ1-6; a weak D match, TRBD1 (5 bases). This CDR3 has 16 residues. CDR1 and CDR2 (germline): MNHEY, SMNVEV (reference sequence). V lost 3 bases and J 9 bases, leaving 18 bases between the germline ends. The CDR3 protein is CASSFRSRQGVSPLHF. CDR3 coding DNA: TGTGCCAGCAGTTTTCGGTCCAGGCAGGGAGTTTCACCCCTCCACTTT.